These T cell receptor beta chains were read from a single sample in a study of shared clonotypes between healthy human individuals. Produced via immunoSEQ multiplex PCR; TCRdb's table is partial and in-frame only. The sample gives some 580,000 clones, roughly 97% of which show up once; around 0.06% is in the top ten. The sequencing sample was made of naive CD4+ T cells sorted from blood. These receptors came from a young woman in good health. Each CDR3 is given with its conserved first and last residue.

J: TRBJ2-5
V: TRBV2
CDR3: CASSEKGLAIQETQYF

J: TRBJ2-5
V: TRBV4-2
CDR3: CASSQVTSGRAGETQYF

J: TRBJ2-5
V: TRBV18
CDR3: CASSAQGLAGGETQYF

J: TRBJ1-3
V: TRBV5-1
CDR3: CASSPQGSGNTIYF

J: NA
V: TRBV6-1
CDR3: CASRQQYEQYF

J: TRBJ1-2
V: TRBV6-4
CDR3: CASSLRQGPNYGYTF

J: TRBJ2-7
V: TRBV27
CDR3: CASSLSISSAHPPLYEQYF

J: TRBJ2-1
V: TRBV27
CDR3: CASSLRGMGSSYNEQFF

J: TRBJ2-1
V: TRBV28
CDR3: CASRDSGSKNNEQFF

J: TRBJ2-1
V: TRBV19
CDR3: CASNTRGTSGYNEQFF

J: TRBJ2-5
V: TRBV7-2
CDR3: CASSLVARAEETQYF

J: TRBJ1-4
V: TRBV5-1
CDR3: CASSSRTGNEKLFF

J: TRBJ1-3
V: TRBV30
CDR3: CAWSVTDPGNTIYF

J: TRBJ2-1
V: TRBV28
CDR3: CASSSDLKLNNEQFF

J: TRBJ2-2
V: TRBV2
CDR3: CASRADSGYTGELFF

J: TRBJ2-3
V: TRBV19
CDR3: CASKAREGDTQYF

J: TRBJ1-2
V: TRBV19
CDR3: CASSPGPYSYGYTF

J: TRBJ2-3
V: TRBV14
CDR3: CASSQVRGTSASGATQYF

J: TRBJ2-2
V: TRBV5-6
CDR3: CASSLLRDSLNTGELFF

J: TRBJ2-1
V: TRBV29-1
CDR3: CSTRPGLADNEQFF

J: TRBJ2-6
V: TRBV25-1
CDR3: CASSESGQAFSGANVLTF

J: TRBJ1-1
V: TRBV28
CDR3: CASNLPLGGENTEAFF

J: TRBJ1-6
V: TRBV27
CDR3: CASSFSRGGSPLHF

J: TRBJ1-3
V: TRBV18
CDR3: CASSPIGTVNSGNTIYF

J: TRBJ2-7
V: TRBV4-1
CDR3: CASSQLIAGSTSYEQYF

J: TRBJ2-1
V: TRBV5-1
CDR3: CASSLGQNEQFF

J: TRBJ2-5
V: TRBV19
CDR3: CASSIEGETQYF

J: TRBJ2-7
V: TRBV13
CDR3: CASSLFGSGQLTYEQYF

J: TRBJ1-3
V: TRBV15
CDR3: CATSRRQGNTIYF

J: TRBJ2-1
V: TRBV10-3
CDR3: CAISAAGGPYEQFF

J: TRBJ2-5
V: TRBV27
CDR3: CAAIGTSGSRQYF

J: TRBJ2-3
V: TRBV29-1
CDR3: CSFRGADTQYF

J: TRBJ1-5
V: TRBV6-6
CDR3: CASSLTSSGQNQPQHF

J: TRBJ1-1
V: TRBV19
CDR3: CASSISGVNTEAFF

J: TRBJ1-2
V: TRBV29-1
CDR3: CSVDATAEVYGYTF

J: TRBJ2-5
V: TRBV28
CDR3: CASSLGVGGRDRAETQYF

J: TRBJ2-1
V: TRBV7-9
CDR3: CASSYRGGAIAGGSNEQFF

J: TRBJ2-1
V: TRBV19
CDR3: CASRTSGRAGEQFF

J: TRBJ2-2
V: TRBV18
CDR3: CASSPGTGDTGELFF